These 18 T cell receptor beta chains were sequenced from one sample in a study of T cells in Graves' hyperthyroidism and ophthalmopathy (dated by TCRdb to about 2019). The library was generated by multiplex PCR. TCRdb names Illumina HiSeq 2000 as the instrument used. Amplification of TCR beta CDR3 regions was carried out from RNA transcripts. The first round of RT-PCR for the TCR CDR3 was performed with the HTBI primer set and the Qiagen OneStep RT-PCR kit. TCRdb reprocessed the public reads (quality trimming at Q25 with fastp, clone calling with MiXCR) and kept in-frame beta chains. Entries are consolidated by CDR3 protein sequence, retaining the most common genes and DNA. Within this sample are some 560,000 distinct CDR3 sequences, with 14% of them counted one time only. Approximately 15% of the sample goes to the ten largest clones. The sample taken for sequencing was blood. These receptors were taken from a middle-aged woman with Graves' hyperthyroidism.

This clonotype occurred many times. The V gene is TRBV6-5, the J gene TRBJ2-5; TRBD1 agrees at 8 bases. The germline V gene has CDR1 MNHEY and CDR2 SVGAGI. This CDR3 spans 16 amino acids. J was trimmed by 1 base and V by 2 bases; bases with no gene match: 6. The CDR3 sequence: CASSYSGQGLQETQYF. The CDR3 DNA follows: TGTGCCAGCAGTTACAGTGGACAGGGACTCCAAGAGACCCAGTACTTC.

The chain links TRBV2 to TRBJ2-2, with 8 bases that match TRBD1. J gave up 2 bases and V 4 bases, and 3 bases lay outside the gene matches. The CDR3 runs to 15 residues. From germline, CDR1 is SNHLY and CDR2 FYNNEI. CDR3 coding DNA: TGTGCCAGCAGTGCGACAGGGGCTAACACCGGGGAGCTGTTTTTT. Protein sequence: CASSATGANTGELFF.

The V gene is TRBV6-5, the J gene TRBJ1-2; D gene uncertain. CDR1 and CDR2 from the germline V gene are MNHEY and SVGAGI. V was pared by 2 bases and J by 7 bases, with 11 bases between. The CDR3 consists of 13 residues. This CDR3 is CASSYRGSGGYTF. For the CDR3, the DNA is TGTGCCAGCAGTTACCGGGGTTCGGGTGGCTACACCTTC.

At least ten counts were recorded for this clonotype. The J gene is TRBJ2-2, the V gene TRBV27; D call uncertain. The CDR3 sequence is 13 residues long. V was shortened by 2 bases and J by 3 bases, with 4 bases between the two germline ends. Germline CDR1 MNHEY, CDR2 SMNVEV (reference sequence). The CDR3 coding sequence is TGTGCCAGCAGTTTAGAACACACCGGGGAGCTGTTTTTT. Translation: CASSLEHTGELFF.

This clonotype has ten or more counts. This sequence joins TRBV28 and TRBJ1-1; D might be TRBD1 (6 bases). The length of the CDR3 is 15 residues. CDR1 and CDR2 from the germline V gene are MDHEN and SYDVKM. V was clipped by 4 bases and J by 2 bases, with 14 bases between them. The CDR3 sequence: CASSSRGGQNTEAFF. The CDR3 DNA follows: TGTGCCAGCAGTTCCCGAGGGGGACAAAACACTGAAGCTTTCTTT.

This chain connects TRBV28 to TRBJ2-3, with D possibly TRBD2 on 6 matching bases. Trimming took off 5 bases at V and 2 bases at J, with 17 bases between the two ends. CDR3 length: 16 residues. CDR1 is MDHEN, CDR2 SYDVKM, per germline. For the CDR3, the DNA is TGTGCCAGCAGTCCCCTTCGCTGGGAGGCCACAGATACGCAGTATTTT. Its translation is CASSPLRWEATDTQYF.

Written as DNA, the CDR3 is TGTGCCAGCAGCCAACTGGGGACCACTGAAGCTTTCTTT. Residues: CASSQLGTTEAFF. The V gene is TRBV3-1, the J gene TRBJ1-1, with D perhaps matching TRBD1 (5 bases). V lost 2 bases, J lost 4 bases, and 8 bases lay in between. This CDR3 is 13 amino acids long. Germline values: CDR1 LGHDT, CDR2 YNNKEL (reference sequence).

Ten or more counts support this clonotype. The chain joins TRBV28 to TRBJ2-7; 9 nucleotides line up with TRBD1. The CDR3 spans 14 residues. The germline V gene encodes CDR1 MDHEN and CDR2 SYDVKM. With V trimmed by 3 bases and J by 4 bases, 4 bases remained unmatched. The CDR3 here is CASSFTGGSYEQYF. The CDR3 DNA reads TGTGCCAGCAGTTTCACAGGGGGCTCTTACGAGCAGTACTTC. Using reference TRBV28 and TRBJ2-7 for the parts outside the CDR3, the full variable domain is DVKVTQSSRYLVKRTGEKVFLECVQDMDHENMFWYRQDPGLGLRLIYFSYDVKMKEKGDIPEGYSVSREKKERFSLILESASTNQTSMYLCASSFTGGSYEQYFGPGTRLTVT.

This chain uses TRBV5-4 with TRBJ2-7, with 11 bases matching TRBD2. V was pared by 3 bases and J by 5 bases, with 16 bases of the junction left unmatched. CDR3 length: 18 residues. Germline CDR1 and CDR2: SGHNT and YYREEE (reference sequence). For the CDR3, the DNA is TGTGCCAGCAGCTGGGGAATAGGGACTAGCGGACAGCCCGACGAGCAGTACTTC. This translates into CASSWGIGTSGQPDEQYF. Supplemented by reference TRBV5-4 and TRBJ2-7, the full variable domain reads ETGVTQSPTHLIKTRGQQVTLRCSSQSGHNTVSWYQQALGQGPQFIFQYYREEENGRGNFPPRFSGLQFPNYSSELNVNALELDDSALYLCASSWGIGTSGQPDEQYFGPGTRLTVT.

The chain employs TRBV2 and TRBJ2-2, with 8 bases fitting TRBD1. The V gene end was trimmed by 11 bases and the J gene end by 7 bases; junction bases not matched to a gene: 9. The CDR3 runs 13 residues. Germline CDR1 and CDR2: SNHLY and FYNNEI. CDR3 in amino acids: CAGKVTGVGELFF. DNA of the CDR3: TGTGCCGGAAAAGTGACAGGGGTCGGGGAGCTGTTTTTT. The full variable domain, with the rest looked up from reference TRBV2 and TRBJ2-2, is EPEVTQTPSHQVTQMGQEVILRCVPISNHLYFYWYRQILGQKVEFLVSFYNNEISEKSEIFDDQFSVERPDGSNFTLKIRSTKLEDSAMYFCAGKVTGVGELFFGEGSRLTVL.

This clonotype has ten or more counts. The chain employs TRBV20-1 and TRBJ2-7; D may be TRBD1 (7 bases). V dropped 0 bases and J dropped 4 bases, with 13 bases sitting between them. The CDR3 runs to 14 residues. Germline CDR1 is DFQATT and CDR2 is SNEGSKA (reference sequence). The chain's CDR3 is CSARDPSGGYEQYF. The CDR3, as DNA: TGCAGTGCTAGAGACCCCTCAGGGGGGTACGAGCAGTACTTC.

This clonotype has more than one count but fewer than ten. The chain is built from TRBV6-1 and TRBJ2-5; maybe TRBD1 (6 bases). Trimming took 5 bases from V and 0 from J, leaving 10 bases between them. The CDR3 length is 14 residues. The germline V gene has CDR1 MNHNS and CDR2 SASEGT. The CDR3: CASSRQAYQETQYF. CDR3 coding DNA: TGTGCCAGCAGTCGACAGGCGTACCAAGAGACCCAGTACTTC.

This clonotype was observed at least ten times. One end of the junction fails to match germline, which may point to a read error. The V call is TRBV12-3 or TRBV12-4, the J call TRBJ2-1; D is uncertain. CDR3 size: 12 residues. CDR3 amino acids: CASSFSGNEQFF. The CDR3 nucleotides are TGCGCCAGCAGCTTTTCAGGCAATGAGCAGTTCTTC.

This clonotype was picked up many times. The chain is built from TRBV7-3 and TRBJ2-1; 9 nucleotides agree with TRBD2. The CDR3 is made up of 13 amino acids. The V segment lost 3 bases and the J segment 9 bases; nucleotides outside the gene matches: 3. Germline V CDR1 and CDR2: SGHTA, FQGTGA. The CDR3 here is CASSFGTSSEQFF. The DNA for the CDR3 is TGTGCCAGCAGCTTTGGGACTAGCTCTGAGCAGTTCTTC. Full variable domain (missing parts from reference TRBV7-3 and TRBJ2-1): GAGVSQTPSNKVTEKGKYVELRCDPISGHTALYWYRQSLGQGPEFLIYFQGTGAADDSGLPNDRFFAVRPEGSVSTLKIQRTERGDSAVYLCASSFGTSSEQFFGPGTRLTVL.

V gene TRBV6-2 or TRBV6-3 combines with J gene TRBJ2-3; the D gene is possibly TRBD1 (6 bases). Germline CDR1 is MNHEY and CDR2 is SVGEGT. The V gene lost 2 bases and the J gene lost 4 bases, with 16 bases spanning the gap. The CDR3 loop spans 16 amino acids. The CDR3 nucleotides are TGTGCCAGCAGTTACCTGCTACGGGACACCGCAGATACGCAGTATTTT. Protein sequence: CASSYLLRDTADTQYF.

This clonotype appeared many times. This rearrangement joins TRBV28 to TRBJ2-7; TRBD1 matches at 11 bases. Germline CDR1 reads MDHEN; CDR2 reads SYDVKM. The CDR3 sequence is 15 residues long. V shed 5 bases and J 2 bases; nucleotides not matched to a gene: 5. The chain's CDR3 is CASSTRTGGAYEQYF. CDR3 DNA sequence: TGTGCCAGCAGTACCCGGACAGGGGGCGCCTACGAGCAGTACTTC.

The chain recombines TRBV5-1 with TRBJ2-5; D is tentatively TRBD1 or TRBD2 (5 bases each). This CDR3 is 13 amino acids long. Germline-derived CDR1 and CDR2 are SGHRS and YFSETQ. The V and J ends lost 0 bases and 5 bases respectively, with 8 bases between them. CDR3 in amino acids: CASSLGGMETQYF. CDR3 bases: TGCGCCAGCAGCTTGGGGGGGATGGAGACCCAGTACTTC. The full variable domain, with the rest looked up from reference TRBV5-1 and TRBJ2-5, is KAGVTQTPRYLIKTRGQQVTLSCSPISGHRSVSWYQQTPGQGLQFLFEYFSETQRNKGNFPGRFSGRQFSNSRSEMNVSTLELGDSALYLCASSLGGMETQYFGPGTRLLVL.

This chain links TRBV4-1 with TRBJ2-7, with TRBD2 identical over 11 bases. The CDR3 sequence is 16 residues long. Looked up from germline, CDR1 is MGHRA and CDR2 is YSYEKL. Trimming cost V 4 bases and J 4 bases; bases outside gene matches: 9. CDR3 loop: CASSPITSGSRYEQYF. CDR3 in DNA: TGCGCCAGCAGCCCCATCACTAGCGGGAGTAGGTACGAGCAGTACTTC.